A single sample gave rise to the 22 T cell receptor beta chains below, sequenced in a study of T cell repertoires in cytomegalovirus infection. MiXCR, run by TCRdb on the reads, gives a single entry per CDR3 protein. The table records nearly 450,000 distinct CDR3 sequences, approximately 30% of them present only once. The sequencing input was PBMCs. These receptors came from a human donor in good health (CMV status not recorded). Some clones in this sample may be carry-over from other donors' samples.

This chain joins TRBV12-3 or TRBV12-4 and TRBJ2-7, with unresolved D. V dropped 3 bases and J dropped 1 base, with 10 bases sitting between them. This CDR3 has 14 amino acids. The CDR3 DNA is TGTGCCAGCAGTTTGGATGGGGTTTCCTACGAGCAGTACTTC. Its protein product is CASSLDGVSYEQYF.

This clonotype was counted ten times or more. The chain employs TRBV7-2 and TRBJ2-7, with a tentative D call TRBD2 (5 bases). Per germline, CDR1 SGHTA and CDR2 FQGNSA. The V end lost 5 bases, the J end lost 5 bases, and 10 bases lay between the germline ends. This CDR3 region has 12 residues. This chain's CDR3 is CASSPGENEQYF. The CDR3 DNA reads as TGTGCCAGCAGCCCCGGGGAGAACGAGCAGTACTTC.

Turning to this clonotype: Its ends do not fully match the called genes, so a read error is possible. The chain joins TRBV12-3 or TRBV12-4 to TRBJ2-1, with a tentative D call TRBD2 (6 bases). The CDR3 covers 13 residues. CDR3 sequence reads: CVSSSRLGNEQFF. CDR3 DNA: TGTGTCAGCAGTTCCCGACTAGGGAATGAGCAGTTCTTC.

This clonotype was seen repeatedly, ten times or more. The chain combines TRBV7-2 with TRBJ1-3; perhaps TRBD1 as D (5 bases). Germline lookup yields CDR1 SGHTA and CDR2 FQGNSA. The CDR3 sequence is 14 residues long. V was clipped by 6 bases and J by 2 bases, with 11 bases between them. CDR3 bases: TGTGCCAGCAGTAGCAGGGTAACTGGAAACACCATATATTTT. The encoded protein is CASSSRVTGNTIYF. The entire variable domain, with the rest obtained from reference TRBV7-2 and TRBJ1-3, is as follows: GAGVSQSPSNKVTEKGKDVELRCDPISGHTALYWYRQSLGQGLEFLIYFQGNSAPDKSGLPSDRFSAERTGGSVSTLTIQRTQQEDSAVYLCASSSRVTGNTIYFGEGSWLTVV.

The genes are TRBV18 and TRBJ1-1; 7 nucleotides align to TRBD1. Per germline, CDR1 KGHSH and CDR2 LQKENI. The CDR3 runs to 14 residues. V gave up 2 bases and J gave up 3 bases; unmatched junction bases: 3. CDR3 region: CASSPSGGDTEAFF. The CDR3 bases are TGTGCCAGCTCACCATCAGGGGGAGACACTGAAGCTTTCTTT.

The chain combines TRBV6-1 with TRBJ2-7; the D gene is possibly TRBD2 (6 bases). The V gene lost 1 base and the J gene lost 0 bases, with 10 bases spanning the gap. The CDR3 runs to 15 residues. Germline V gene data show CDR1 as MNHNS and CDR2 as SASEGT. CDR3 sequence: CASSEGLARSYEQYF. The CDR3 DNA reads TGTGCCAGCAGTGAAGGGCTAGCGCGCTCCTACGAGCAGTACTTC.

With regard to this clonotype: It may be a read error: a sequence one base away is much more abundant. The chain carries TRBV19 and TRBJ1-5, with D hard to call. Germline-derived CDR1 and CDR2 are LNHDA and SQIVND (reference sequence). This CDR3 has 13 amino acids. CDR3 in DNA: TGTGCCAGTAGTGAATTTAGCAATCAGCCCCGGCATTTT. Translating it yields CASSEFSNQPRHF.

This clonotype was counted ten times or more. The chain links TRBV28 to TRBJ1-2; the D is unclear. V was pared by 5 bases and J by 8 bases, with 12 bases between. The CDR3 runs 12 residues. CDR1 MDHEN and CDR2 SYDVKM come from the germline V gene. In DNA form, the CDR3 reads TGTGCCAGCAGTCCGACCGTTGTCGGCTACACCTTC. Translating gives CASSPTVVGYTF.

In DNA form, the CDR3 reads TGTGCCAGCAGTCCAGGGTTGCGCAATCAGCCCCAGCATTTT. Amino acid sequence: CASSPGLRNQPQHF. The chain couples TRBV11-2 to TRBJ1-5; perhaps TRBD1 as D (5 bases). V was clipped by 6 bases and J by 2 bases, with 11 bases between them. Germline CDR1 is SGHAT and CDR2 is FQNNGV. CDR3 length: 14 residues.

The table lists this clonotype with a count of one. The chain employs TRBV20-1 and TRBJ2-5; D gene unclear. Between the trimmed V and J ends, which lost 6 bases and 2 bases, there was a span of 10 bases. Germline CDR1 and CDR2: DFQATT and SNEGSKA (reference sequence). The CDR3 totals 12 residues. CDR3 amino acids: CSAIPVQETQYF. The CDR3 bases are TGCAGTGCCATCCCCGTACAAGAGACCCAGTACTTC.

Of note for this clonotype: Just one base apart from a much larger clone, this may be a read error. The chain has TRBV4-2 and TRBJ2-3, with D maybe TRBD1 (5 bases). In germline, CDR1 is LGHNA, CDR2 YNFKEQ. The CDR3 loop spans 12 amino acids. The CDR3 is CASSQETDTHYF. The CDR3 DNA follows: TGTGCCAGCAGCCAAGAGACAGATACGCATTATTTT.

This clonotype was seen more than once but under ten times. The V call is TRBV11-2, the J call TRBJ2-7; 11 bases match TRBD1. There are 17 residues in the CDR3. Germline V gene lookup returns CDR1 SGHAT and CDR2 FQNNGV. Unmatched junction bases numbered 4, after V lost 0 bases and J lost 0 bases. Here the CDR3 DNA reads TGTGCCAGCAGCTTAGATCGGGGACAGGGGGTCTCCTACGAGCAGTACTTC. Translation: CASSLDRGQGVSYEQYF.

This clonotype was counted many times. The chain uses TRBV5-6 and TRBJ1-1; D ambiguous. CDR1 and CDR2 (germline): SGHDT, YYEEEE. The CDR3 spans 16 residues. V was shortened by 2 bases and J by 0 bases, with 14 bases between the two germline ends. The CDR3 loop is CASSFFNFSMNTEAFF. The DNA of the CDR3 is TGTGCCAGCAGCTTTTTTAACTTTTCGATGAACACTGAAGCTTTCTTT. Full variable domain (remainder filled in from reference TRBV5-6 and TRBJ1-1): DAGVTQSPTHLIKTRGQQVTLRCSPKSGHDTVSWYQQALGQGPQFIFQYYEEEERQRGNFPDRFSGHQFPNYSSELNVNALLLGDSALYLCASSFFNFSMNTEAFFGQGTRLTVV.

In the case of this clonotype: Since no conserved phenylalanine or tryptophan closes the CDR3, a read error is the likely cause. The DNA is left out, because the CDR3 cannot be placed on it with certainty; the CDR3 is given as TCRdb lists it. The V call is TRBV6-2 or TRBV6-3, the J call TRBJ1-2; TRBD1 reflects the table's D call only, with no check against the DNA. Termini included, the CDR3 measures 14 amino acids. CDR1 is MNHEY and CDR2 is SVGEGT in the germline V gene. This CDR3 reads CASSWGTGTGIYNL.

The chain carries TRBV5-4 and TRBJ1-1, with D hard to call. V dropped 2 bases and J dropped 5 bases, with 10 bases sitting between them. This CDR3 has 13 residues. The V gene's germline CDR1 is SGHNT and CDR2 YYREEE (reference sequence). The CDR3 coding sequence is TGTGCCAGCAGCTTTTCAACTAGGACTGAAGCTTTCTTT. Its translation: CASSFSTRTEAFF.

This clonotype was counted between two and nine times. CDR3 DNA sequence: TGTGCCAGCAGCGATACAGGGGACACTGAAGCTTTCTTT. This codes for CASSDTGDTEAFF. V is TRBV12-3 or TRBV12-4 and J is TRBJ1-1, with 7 positions matching TRBD1. Losses at the gene ends were 6 bases for V and 3 bases for J; bases not matched to a gene: 4. The CDR3 sequence is 13 residues long.

This CDR3 is CAISGVLNEKLFF. Written as DNA, the CDR3 is TGTGCCATCAGTGGGGTCCTTAATGAAAAACTGTTTTTT. V usage is TRBV10-3 and J usage is TRBJ1-4; D remains unclear. The germline V gene encodes CDR1 ENHRY and CDR2 SYGVKD. CDR3 length: 13 amino acids. V lost 4 bases, J lost 4 bases, and 7 bases lay in between.

On this clonotype: A much larger clone is a single base away; this may be a read error. CDR3 sequence: CASKLVQGNNGELFF. DNA for the CDR3: TGTGCCAGCAAGCTGGTTCAGGGGAACAACGGGGAGCTGTTTTTT. V and J are TRBV6-1 and TRBJ2-2; D may be TRBD1 (6 bases). The CDR3 is made up of 15 amino acids. CDR1 MNHNS and CDR2 SASEGT come from the germline V gene.

As regards this clonotype: A read error may be the cause here, since a much bigger clone is one base away. The conserved closing phenylalanine or tryptophan is absent in this CDR3, likely reflecting a read error. This rearrangement joins TRBV12-3 or TRBV12-4 to TRBJ2-7, with 9 positions matching TRBD2. V trimming: 5 bases; J trimming: 0 bases; junction bases outside the gene matches: 5. The CDR3 contains 15 residues. CDR3 nucleotide sequence: TGTGCCAGCAGTCTTAGCGGGGGAAACTCCTACGAGCAGTACTCC. The encoded protein is CASSLSGGNSYEQYS.

The sample holds many counts of this clonotype. The chain is built from TRBV6-5 and TRBJ1-4; D is uncertain. Germline V gene lookup returns CDR1 MNHEY and CDR2 SVGAGI. The CDR3 contains 16 residues. Trimming took 5 bases from V and 1 from J, leaving 14 bases between them. The CDR3 here is CASSRNLGRTNEKLFF. For the CDR3, the DNA is TGTGCCAGCAGTCGAAATCTAGGGCGAACTAATGAAAAACTGTTTTTT.

The V and J genes are TRBV2 and TRBJ1-5, with 8 bases matching TRBD1. The V and J ends lost 6 bases and 9 bases, in that order; junction bases with no gene match: 4. CDR1 SNHLY and CDR2 FYNNEI come from the germline V gene. The CDR3 spans 12 residues. In DNA, the CDR3 is TGTGCCAGCAGACGGACAGGGAGGCCCCAGCATTTT. Its protein product is CASRRTGRPQHF.

This clonotype has a count of ten or more. The chain couples TRBV7-8 to TRBJ1-6; 7 bases match TRBD1. V was pared by 2 bases and J by 7 bases, with 5 bases of the junction left unmatched. Germline V gene data show CDR1 as SGHVS and CDR2 as FQNEAQ. This CDR3 is 15 amino acids long. The CDR3 DNA follows: TGTGCCAGCAGCTTATTACCGGGACAGAATTCACCCCTCCACTTT. This codes for CASSLLPGQNSPLHF.